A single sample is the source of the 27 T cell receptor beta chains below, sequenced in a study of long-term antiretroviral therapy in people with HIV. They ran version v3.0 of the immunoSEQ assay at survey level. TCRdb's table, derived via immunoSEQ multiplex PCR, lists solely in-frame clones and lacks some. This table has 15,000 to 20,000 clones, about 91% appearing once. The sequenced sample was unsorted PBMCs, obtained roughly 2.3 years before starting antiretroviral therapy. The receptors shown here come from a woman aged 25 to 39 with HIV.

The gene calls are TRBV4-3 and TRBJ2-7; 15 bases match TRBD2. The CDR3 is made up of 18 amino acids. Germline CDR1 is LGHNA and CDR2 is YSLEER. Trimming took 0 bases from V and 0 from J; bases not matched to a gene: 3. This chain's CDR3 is CASSQDWGLAGGSYEQYF. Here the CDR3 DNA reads TGCGCCAGCAGCCAAGATTGGGGACTAGCGGGGGGCTCCTACGAGCAGTACTTC.

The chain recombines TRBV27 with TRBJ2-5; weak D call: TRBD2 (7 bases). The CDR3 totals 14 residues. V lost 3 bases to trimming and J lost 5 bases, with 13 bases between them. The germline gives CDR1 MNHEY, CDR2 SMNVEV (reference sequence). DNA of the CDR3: TGTGCCAGCAGTTTGCGGGGGCCAGGGGAGACCCAGTACTTC. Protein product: CASSLRGPGETQYF.

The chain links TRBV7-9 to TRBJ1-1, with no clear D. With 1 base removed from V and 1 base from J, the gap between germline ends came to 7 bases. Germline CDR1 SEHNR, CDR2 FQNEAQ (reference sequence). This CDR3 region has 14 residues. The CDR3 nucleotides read TGTGCCAGCAGCTTAGTCTCGGCGAACACTGAAGCTTTCTTT. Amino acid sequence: CASSLVSANTEAFF.

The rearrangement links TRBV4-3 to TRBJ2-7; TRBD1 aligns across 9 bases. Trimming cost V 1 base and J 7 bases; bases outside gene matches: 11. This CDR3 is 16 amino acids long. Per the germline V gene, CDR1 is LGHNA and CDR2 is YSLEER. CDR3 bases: TGCGCCAGCAGCCAAGGAATATTACAGGGGGCGAGGGAGCAGTACTTC. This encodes CASSQGILQGAREQYF.

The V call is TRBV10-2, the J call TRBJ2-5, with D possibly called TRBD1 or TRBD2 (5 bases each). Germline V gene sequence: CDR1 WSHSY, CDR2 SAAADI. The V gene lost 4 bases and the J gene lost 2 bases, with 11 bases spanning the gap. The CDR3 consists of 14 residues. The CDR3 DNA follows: TGCGCCAGCAGTGCCGGGGCTTTACAAGAGACCCAGTACTTC. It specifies CASSAGALQETQYF.

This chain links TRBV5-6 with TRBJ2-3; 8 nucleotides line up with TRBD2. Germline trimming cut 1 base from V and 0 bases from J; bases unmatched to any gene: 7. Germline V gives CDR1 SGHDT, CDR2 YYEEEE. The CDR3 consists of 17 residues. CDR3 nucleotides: TGTGCCAGCAGCTTGCTTTCGACTAGCGAAAGCACAGATACGCAGTATTTT. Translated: CASSLLSTSESTDTQYF.

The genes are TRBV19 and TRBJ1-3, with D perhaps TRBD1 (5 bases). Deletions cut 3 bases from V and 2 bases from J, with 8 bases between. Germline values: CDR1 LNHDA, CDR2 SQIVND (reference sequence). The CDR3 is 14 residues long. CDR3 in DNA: TGTGCCAGTAGTATTGGGGGTACTGGAAACACCATATATTTT. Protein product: CASSIGGTGNTIYF.

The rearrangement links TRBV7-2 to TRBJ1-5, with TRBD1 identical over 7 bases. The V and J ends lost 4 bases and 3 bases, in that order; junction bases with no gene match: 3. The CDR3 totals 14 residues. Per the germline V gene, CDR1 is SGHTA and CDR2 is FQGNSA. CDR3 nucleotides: TGTGCCAGCAGCTCGGACAGGTCCAATCAGCCCCAGCATTTT. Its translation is CASSSDRSNQPQHF.

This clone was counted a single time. CDR3: CASVTQGTSGANVLTF. Written as DNA, the CDR3 is TGTGCCAGCGTCACCCAGGGGACGTCCGGGGCCAACGTCCTGACTTTC. The J gene is TRBJ2-6, the V gene TRBV6-6; the D gene is possibly TRBD1 (6 bases). The CDR3 has 16 amino acids. From germline, CDR1 is MNHNY and CDR2 SVGAGI (reference sequence). Trimming took off 8 bases at V and 4 bases at J, with 18 bases between the two ends.

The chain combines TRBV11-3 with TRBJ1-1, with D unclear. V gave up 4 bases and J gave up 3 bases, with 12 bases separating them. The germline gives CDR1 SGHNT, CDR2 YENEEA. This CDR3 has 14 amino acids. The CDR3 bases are TGTGCCAGCAGCTCGGGTAGCGCGGACACTGAAGCTTTCTTT. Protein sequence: CASSSGSADTEAFF.

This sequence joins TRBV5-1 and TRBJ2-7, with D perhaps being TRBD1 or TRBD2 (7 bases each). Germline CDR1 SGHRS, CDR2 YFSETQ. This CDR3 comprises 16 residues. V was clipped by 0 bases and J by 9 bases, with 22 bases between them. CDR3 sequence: CASSLDPSGGEEGQYF. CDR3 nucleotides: TGCGCCAGCAGCTTGGACCCCTCAGGGGGGGAGGAAGGGCAGTACTTC. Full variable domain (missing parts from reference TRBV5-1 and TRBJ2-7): KAGVTQTPRYLIKTRGQQVTLSCSPISGHRSVSWYQQTPGQGLQFLFEYFSETQRNKGNFPGRFSGRQFSNSRSEMNVSTLELGDSALYLCASSLDPSGGEEGQYFGPGTRLTVT.

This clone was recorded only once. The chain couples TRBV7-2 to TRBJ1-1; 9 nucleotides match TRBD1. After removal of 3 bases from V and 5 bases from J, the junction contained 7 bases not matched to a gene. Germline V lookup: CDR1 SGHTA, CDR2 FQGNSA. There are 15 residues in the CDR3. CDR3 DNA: TGTGCCAGCAGCTTCAACCCGGACAGGGGTACTGAAGCTTTCTTT. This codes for CASSFNPDRGTEAFF.

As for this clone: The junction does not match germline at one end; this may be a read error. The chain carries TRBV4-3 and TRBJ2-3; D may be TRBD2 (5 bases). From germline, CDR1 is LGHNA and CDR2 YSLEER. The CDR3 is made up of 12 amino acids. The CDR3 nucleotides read TGCGCCAGCAGCCAAGATAAGACTACCCAATACTTT. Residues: CASSQDKTTQYF.

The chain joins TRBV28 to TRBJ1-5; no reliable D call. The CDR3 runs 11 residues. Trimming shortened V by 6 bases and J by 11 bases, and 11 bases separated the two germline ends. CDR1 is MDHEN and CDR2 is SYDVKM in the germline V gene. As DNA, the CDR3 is TGTGCCAGCAGCATAGGACTGTCCCAGCATTTT. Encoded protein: CASSIGLSQHF.

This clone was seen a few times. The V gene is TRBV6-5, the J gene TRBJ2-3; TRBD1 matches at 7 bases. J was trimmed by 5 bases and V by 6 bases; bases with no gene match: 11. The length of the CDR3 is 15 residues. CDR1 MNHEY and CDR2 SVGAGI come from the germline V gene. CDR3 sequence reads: CASRTTGRSRDTQYF. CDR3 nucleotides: TGTGCCAGCAGGACGACAGGGCGAAGTCGAGATACGCAGTATTTT.

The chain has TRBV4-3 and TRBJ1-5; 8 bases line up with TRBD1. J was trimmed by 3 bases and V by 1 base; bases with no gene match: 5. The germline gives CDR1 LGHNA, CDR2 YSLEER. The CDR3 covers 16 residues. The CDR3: CASSQATGAFNQPQHF. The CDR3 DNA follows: TGCGCCAGCAGCCAAGCGACAGGGGCGTTCAATCAGCCCCAGCATTTT.

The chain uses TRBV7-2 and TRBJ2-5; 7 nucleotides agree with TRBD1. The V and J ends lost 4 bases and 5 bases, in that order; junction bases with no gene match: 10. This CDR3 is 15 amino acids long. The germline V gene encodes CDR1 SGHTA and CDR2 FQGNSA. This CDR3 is CASSWGQTPRETQYF. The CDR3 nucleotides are TGTGCCAGCAGCTGGGGACAGACCCCTCGGGAGACCCAGTACTTC.

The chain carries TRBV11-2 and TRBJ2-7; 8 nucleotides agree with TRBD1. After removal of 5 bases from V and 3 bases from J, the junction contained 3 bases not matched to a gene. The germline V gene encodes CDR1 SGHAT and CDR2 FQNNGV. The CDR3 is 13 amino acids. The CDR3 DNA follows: TGTGCCAGCAGCCCGGACAGGGTCTACGAGCAGTACTTC. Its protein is CASSPDRVYEQYF.

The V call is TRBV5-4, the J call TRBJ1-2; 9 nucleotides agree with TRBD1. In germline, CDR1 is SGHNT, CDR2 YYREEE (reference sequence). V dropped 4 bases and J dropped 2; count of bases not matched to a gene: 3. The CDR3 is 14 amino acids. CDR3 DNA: TGTGCCAGCAGCCAGGGACAGGGAAACTATGGCTACACCTTC. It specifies CASSQGQGNYGYTF.

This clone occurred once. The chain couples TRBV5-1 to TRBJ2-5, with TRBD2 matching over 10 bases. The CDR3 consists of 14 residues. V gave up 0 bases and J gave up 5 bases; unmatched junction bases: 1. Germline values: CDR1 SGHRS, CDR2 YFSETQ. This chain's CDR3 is CASSLAAGGETQYF. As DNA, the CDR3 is TGCGCCAGCAGCTTGGCAGCGGGGGGGGAGACCCAGTACTTC.

The CDR3 region has the DNA TGTGCCATCCAGGGGAAAGCCTACGAGCAGTACTTC. This gives the protein CAIQGKAYEQYF. V is TRBV10-3 and J is TRBJ2-7; the D gene is possibly TRBD1 (6 bases). The CDR3 runs 12 residues. Germline V CDR1 and CDR2: ENHRY, SYGVKD. V lost 8 bases and J lost 2, with 10 bases in between.

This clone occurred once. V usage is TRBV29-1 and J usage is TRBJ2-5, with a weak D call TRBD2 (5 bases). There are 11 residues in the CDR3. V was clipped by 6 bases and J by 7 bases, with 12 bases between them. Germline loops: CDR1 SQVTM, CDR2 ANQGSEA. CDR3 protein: CSVIAAGTQYF. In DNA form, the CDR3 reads TGCAGCGTCATCGCTGCGGGGACCCAGTACTTC.

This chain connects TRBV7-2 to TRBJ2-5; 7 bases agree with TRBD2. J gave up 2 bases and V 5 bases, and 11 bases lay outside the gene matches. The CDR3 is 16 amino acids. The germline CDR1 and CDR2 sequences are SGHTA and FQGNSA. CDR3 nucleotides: TGTGCCAGCAGCGCCCTGCCTGGGGGGGTACAAGAGACCCAGTACTTC. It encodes CASSALPGGVQETQYF.

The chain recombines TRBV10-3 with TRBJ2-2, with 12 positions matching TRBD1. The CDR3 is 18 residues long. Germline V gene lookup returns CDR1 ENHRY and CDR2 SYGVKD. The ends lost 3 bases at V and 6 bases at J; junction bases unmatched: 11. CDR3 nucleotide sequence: TGTGCCATCAGTGACCCCGGGACAGGGGGCGAGGTCGCCGGGGAGCTGTTTTTT. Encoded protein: CAISDPGTGGEVAGELFF.

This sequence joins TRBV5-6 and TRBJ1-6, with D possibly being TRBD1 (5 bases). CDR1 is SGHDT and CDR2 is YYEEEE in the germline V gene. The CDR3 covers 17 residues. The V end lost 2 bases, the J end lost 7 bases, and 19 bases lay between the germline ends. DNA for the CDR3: TGTGCCAGCAGCTTCTGGGTAGGGGCGGTGAGGAATTCACCCCTCCACTTT. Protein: CASSFWVGAVRNSPLHF.

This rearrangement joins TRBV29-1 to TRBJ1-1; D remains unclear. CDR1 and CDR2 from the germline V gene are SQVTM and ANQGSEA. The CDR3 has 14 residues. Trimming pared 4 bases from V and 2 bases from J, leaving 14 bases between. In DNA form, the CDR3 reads TGCAGCGTTGTACAACGGGGAGTTAACACTGAAGCTTTCTTT. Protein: CSVVQRGVNTEAFF.

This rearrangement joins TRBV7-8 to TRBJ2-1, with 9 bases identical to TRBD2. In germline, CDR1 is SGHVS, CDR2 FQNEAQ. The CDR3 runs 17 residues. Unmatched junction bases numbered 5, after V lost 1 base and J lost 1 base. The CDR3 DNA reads TGTGCCAGCAGCTTAGTCGGGACTAGCTTGTCCTACAATGAGCAGTTCTTC. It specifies CASSLVGTSLSYNEQFF.